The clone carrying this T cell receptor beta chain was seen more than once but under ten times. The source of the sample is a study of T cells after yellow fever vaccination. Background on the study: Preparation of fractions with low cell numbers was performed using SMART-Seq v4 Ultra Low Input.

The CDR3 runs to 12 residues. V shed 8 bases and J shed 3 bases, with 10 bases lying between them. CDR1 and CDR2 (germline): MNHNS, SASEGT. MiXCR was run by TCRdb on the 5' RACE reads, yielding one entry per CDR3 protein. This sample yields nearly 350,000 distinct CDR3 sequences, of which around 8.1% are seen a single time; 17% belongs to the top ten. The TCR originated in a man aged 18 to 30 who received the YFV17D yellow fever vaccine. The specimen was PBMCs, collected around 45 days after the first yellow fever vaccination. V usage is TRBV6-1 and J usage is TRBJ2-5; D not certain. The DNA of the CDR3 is TGTGCCAGCGCCCGCGTCAAAGAGACCCAGTACTTC. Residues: CASARVKETQYF.